Included here is one T cell receptor beta chain sequence, with context. The antigen remains undetermined. The read falls 3 residues short of the CDR3 end, and the missing part is taken from the germline J gene. This sample stems from a study of T cells in women clearing cervical HPV infection. Whole-study context: Cases were women with histologically confirmed HPV16-related CIN3 or worse, including 2 invasive cancers. Cases' blood sampling followed lesion detection by median about 150 days (90 to 200).

Study observations and caveats: CIN3+ cases had significantly higher TCR repertoire richness than controls, but evenness did not differ.

V dropped 7 bases and J dropped 0 bases, with 9 bases sitting between them. CDR3 length equals 13 residues. Germline V gene lookup returns CDR1 MDHEN and CDR2 SYDVKM. Clones were sequenced by immunoSEQ multiplex PCR, and TCRdb holds only the in-frame ones, with some missing. The sample table sets out under 50,000 clones. The sample taken for sequencing was blood buffy coat. This receptor was identified in a woman between 18 and 70 years old with a cervical HPV16 infection that either progressed to CIN3+ or cleared (not recorded which). The chain has TRBV28 and TRBJ2-5; D remains unclear. The sequenced CDR3 bases are TGTGCCAGCAATAAGGTGGACCAAGAGACC. Its translation is CASNKVDQET. The full CDR3 sequence reads CASNKVDQETQYF. The entire variable domain, with the rest obtained from reference TRBV28 and TRBJ2-5, is as follows: DVKVTQSSRYLVKRTGEKVFLECVQDMDHENMFWYRQDPGLGLRLIYFSYDVKMKEKGDIPEGYSVSREKKERFSLILESASTNQTSMYLCASNKVDQETQYFGPGTRLLVL.